This T cell receptor (beta chain) is drawn from a study of T cells after yellow fever vaccination. Study at large: Fractions of limited cellularity were prepared by means of SMART-Seq v4 Ultra Low Input.

A process of 5'RACE template switching, which added a universal primer site and UMIs, was used to make TCR cDNA. MiXCR, applied by TCRdb to the 5' RACE reads, yields one record per CDR3 protein. Of about 220,000 distinct CDR3 sequences listed, approximately 6.7% were seen once; the top ten hold about 0.95%. The V and J ends lost 5 bases and 3 bases respectively, with 11 bases between them. CDR1 and CDR2 (germline): MNHNY, SVGAGI (reference sequence). CDR3 length equals 13 residues. Study-level findings and limits: Within FACS-sorted repertoires, abundant clonotypes contaminating from the bulk population could be present. The booster response re-showed most primary clones: about 96% CD4, 88% CD8.

In its sample, this clonotype was seen many times. Its antigen is unknown. Material: CD4+ T cells sorted from PBMCs, obtained on the day of the yellow fever booster vaccination. The sequence derives from a man aged 25-45 years who received the YFV17D yellow fever vaccine. The chain combines TRBV6-6 with TRBJ2-7; D might be TRBD1 (5 bases). The CDR3 loop reads CASSTTGRYEQYF. CDR3 coding DNA: TGTGCCAGCAGTACCACAGGACGCTACGAGCAGTACTTC.